Listed below are T cell receptor beta chains from one sample, sequenced in a study of T cell clones after liver transplantation. Clones were sequenced by immunoSEQ multiplex PCR, and TCRdb holds only the in-frame ones, with some missing. Of about 76,000 clones listed, 83% are singletons. The source was CD4+ T cells from blood, collected at the 22-month timepoint. Source of these receptors: a human patient who received a liver transplant. Some T cells may have come from the graft donor. CDR3s include the opening cysteine and the closing phenylalanine or tryptophan. Each record gives: CDR3 protein, CDR3 DNA, V gene, J gene, D gene, clone size. D genes are given only for firm matches. Clone size is not always given. Where it is, it says once, few, many or a class for expanded clones.

cdr3_aa: CASSLAVLPTDTQYF; cdr3_nt: TGTGCCAGCAGCTTAGCGGTCCTACCCACAGATACGCAGTATTTT; v_call: TRBV7-9; j_call: TRBJ2-3; d_call: -; clone_size: -
cdr3_aa: CASSSLDQNTEAFF; cdr3_nt: TGTGCCAGCAGCTCGTTGGACCAGAACACTGAAGCTTTCTTT; v_call: TRBV7-9; j_call: TRBJ1-1; d_call: -; clone_size: -
cdr3_aa: CASSIFTSGGAGFTDTQYF; cdr3_nt: TGTGCCAGTAGTATCTTCACTAGCGGGGGGGCCGGATTCACAGATACGCAGTATTTT; v_call: TRBV19; j_call: TRBJ2-3; d_call: TRBD2; clone_size: -
cdr3_aa: CASSLAGAVSGANVLTF; cdr3_nt: TGTGCCAGCAGCTTAGCGGGTGCGGTCTCTGGGGCCAACGTCCTGACTTTC; v_call: TRBV7-6; j_call: TRBJ2-6; d_call: -; clone_size: -
cdr3_aa: CASSYLSRGSGNTIYF; cdr3_nt: TGTGCCAGCAGTTATCTGTCCCGGGGCTCTGGAAACACCATATATTTT; v_call: TRBV6-5; j_call: TRBJ1-3; d_call: -; clone_size: -
cdr3_aa: CASSYGSGELFF; cdr3_nt: TGTGCCAGCAGTTACGGTTCCGGGGAGCTGTTTTTT; v_call: TRBV6-5; j_call: TRBJ2-2; d_call: -; clone_size: -
cdr3_aa: CASTLEDEQFF; cdr3_nt: TGTGCATCAACTCTCGAGGATGAGCAGTTCTTC; v_call: TRBV19; j_call: TRBJ2-1; d_call: -; clone_size: -
cdr3_aa: CASSQGLAGHGEQYF; cdr3_nt: TGTGCCAGCAGCCAAGGACTAGCGGGGCATGGGGAGCAGTACTTC; v_call: TRBV11-2; j_call: TRBJ2-7; d_call: TRBD2; clone_size: -
cdr3_aa: CASSQDSNEQFF; cdr3_nt: TGTGCCAGCAGCCAAGACAGTAATGAGCAGTTCTTC; v_call: TRBV7-9; j_call: TRBJ2-1; d_call: -; clone_size: -
cdr3_aa: CASSPAIRQGLSGANVLTF; cdr3_nt: TGTGCCAGCAGCCCGGCAATAAGACAGGGATTATCTGGGGCCAACGTCCTGACTTTC; v_call: TRBV7-8; j_call: TRBJ2-6; d_call: TRBD1; clone_size: -
cdr3_aa: CARSGPLHYEQYF; cdr3_nt: TGTGCCAGAAGCGGGCCCCTTCACTACGAGCAGTACTTC; v_call: TRBV5-3; j_call: TRBJ2-7; d_call: -; clone_size: -
cdr3_aa: CASSLAPLAGGLETQYF; cdr3_nt: TGCGCCAGCAGCTTGGCTCCACTAGCGGGGGGTTTAGAGACCCAGTACTTC; v_call: TRBV5-1; j_call: TRBJ2-5; d_call: TRBD2; clone_size: -
cdr3_aa: CASSQRNPGTGGSVYEQYF; cdr3_nt: TGTGCCAGCAGCCAACGTAACCCCGGGACAGGGGGCTCGGTCTACGAGCAGTACTTC; v_call: TRBV14; j_call: TRBJ2-7; d_call: TRBD1; clone_size: -
cdr3_aa: CASSRNGGWGGETQYF; cdr3_nt: TGTGCCAGCAGTCGGAATGGGGGATGGGGTGGAGAGACCCAGTACTTC; v_call: TRBV2; j_call: TRBJ2-5; d_call: -; clone_size: -
cdr3_aa: CASGQLTYEQYF; cdr3_nt: TGTGCCAGCGGGCAGTTAACCTACGAGCAGTACTTC; v_call: TRBV7-9; j_call: TRBJ2-7; d_call: -; clone_size: few
cdr3_aa: CASSLGHGEKLFF; cdr3_nt: TGTGCCAGCTCTTTAGGACATGGTGAAAAACTGTTTTTT; v_call: TRBV18; j_call: TRBJ1-4; d_call: -; clone_size: -
cdr3_aa: CASSVAGSGGSYNEQFF; cdr3_nt: TGTGCCAGCAGCGTAGCCGGTAGCGGGGGCTCCTACAATGAGCAGTTCTTC; v_call: TRBV9; j_call: TRBJ2-1; d_call: TRBD2; clone_size: -
cdr3_aa: CASSYSRNEQFF; cdr3_nt: TGTGCCAGCAGTTACTCGAGGAATGAGCAGTTCTTC; v_call: TRBV6-5; j_call: TRBJ2-1; d_call: -; clone_size: -
cdr3_aa: CASSLRRQTSYEQYF; cdr3_nt: TGTGCCAGCAGCCTTCGCCGACAGACCTCCTACGAGCAGTACTTC; v_call: TRBV6-5; j_call: TRBJ2-7; d_call: -; clone_size: -
cdr3_aa: CSVMTANYGYTF; cdr3_nt: TGCAGCGTGATGACAGCTAACTATGGCTACACCTTC; v_call: TRBV29-1; j_call: TRBJ1-2; d_call: -; clone_size: -
cdr3_aa: CASSPAGASYNEQFF; cdr3_nt: TGTGCCAGCAGTCCCGCAGGGGCCTCCTACAATGAGCAGTTCTTC; v_call: TRBV11-3; j_call: TRBJ2-1; d_call: -; clone_size: -
cdr3_aa: CASSKDRYNSPLHF; cdr3_nt: TGTGCCAGCAGTAAAGACAGATATAATTCACCCCTCCACTTT; v_call: TRBV7-2; j_call: TRBJ1-6; d_call: -; clone_size: -
cdr3_aa: CATLRDKSSNEQFF; cdr3_nt: TGTGCCACCCTCCGGGACAAAAGCAGCAATGAGCAGTTCTTC; v_call: TRBV10-3; j_call: TRBJ2-1; d_call: -; clone_size: -
cdr3_aa: CASTHPGSGSPLHF; cdr3_nt: TGTGCCAGCACCCACCCGGGATCCGGTTCACCCCTCCACTTT; v_call: TRBV7-2; j_call: TRBJ1-6; d_call: -; clone_size: -
cdr3_aa: CASSTTSTDTQYF; cdr3_nt: TGCGCCAGCAGCACCACTAGCACAGATACGCAGTATTTT; v_call: TRBV5-1; j_call: TRBJ2-3; d_call: -; clone_size: -
cdr3_aa: CASSQLGVTYEQYF; cdr3_nt: TGCGCCAGCAGCCAATTGGGCGTAACCTACGAGCAGTACTTC; v_call: TRBV4-1; j_call: TRBJ2-7; d_call: -; clone_size: few
cdr3_aa: CASDRGPGNQPQHF; cdr3_nt: TGTGCCAGCGACAGGGGGCCGGGCAATCAGCCCCAGCATTTT; v_call: TRBV6-1; j_call: TRBJ1-5; d_call: TRBD1; clone_size: -
cdr3_aa: CASSPTGEYGYTF; cdr3_nt: TGTGCCAGCTCACCGACAGGGGAGTATGGCTACACCTTC; v_call: TRBV18; j_call: TRBJ1-2; d_call: TRBD1; clone_size: -
cdr3_aa: CASSQVPTREGTGELFF; cdr3_nt: TGCGCCAGCAGCCAAGTCCCAACTAGAGAGGGAACCGGGGAGCTGTTTTTT; v_call: TRBV4-3; j_call: TRBJ2-2; d_call: -; clone_size: -
cdr3_aa: CASSFSGRETQYF; cdr3_nt: TGTGCCAGCAGCTTCTCGGGACGGGAGACCCAGTACTTC; v_call: TRBV7-7; j_call: TRBJ2-5; d_call: -; clone_size: few
cdr3_aa: CATRTTSGTYTDTQYF; cdr3_nt: TGTGCCACGCGCACAACTAGCGGGACATACACAGATACGCAGTATTTT; v_call: TRBV15; j_call: TRBJ2-3; d_call: TRBD2; clone_size: -
cdr3_aa: CASSLGSNTEAFF; cdr3_nt: TGTGCCAGCAGCCTAGGTTCAAACACTGAAGCTTTCTTT; v_call: TRBV9; j_call: TRBJ1-1; d_call: -; clone_size: -
cdr3_aa: CASSELRGAGGEKLFF; cdr3_nt: TGTGCCAGCAGTGAATTACGGGGGGCTGGTGGGGAAAAACTGTTTTTT; v_call: TRBV25-1; j_call: TRBJ1-4; d_call: -; clone_size: once
cdr3_aa: CASSPPDWRIYEQYF; cdr3_nt: TGTGCCAGCAGCCCCCCGGACTGGCGGATCTACGAGCAGTACTTC; v_call: TRBV5-6; j_call: TRBJ2-7; d_call: -; clone_size: -
cdr3_aa: CASSTWDREVNGYTF; cdr3_nt: TGTGCCAGCAGCACGTGGGACAGGGAAGTGAATGGCTACACCTTC; v_call: TRBV5-6; j_call: TRBJ1-2; d_call: TRBD1; clone_size: -
cdr3_aa: CASSLALDRAEAKNIQYF; cdr3_nt: TGCGCCAGCAGCTTGGCCTTGGACAGGGCAGAAGCCAAAAACATTCAGTACTTC; v_call: TRBV5-1; j_call: TRBJ2-4; d_call: TRBD1; clone_size: -